The T cell receptor (beta chain) described here comes from a study of blood T cell repertoires in COVID-19. Generated by immunoSEQ multiplex PCR, the TCRdb table keeps only in-frame clones and is missing some. The data show some 97,000 clones, approximately 80% seen once. V gave up 0 bases and J gave up 6 bases; unmatched junction bases: 10. The CDR3 contains 17 residues. Germline V lookup: CDR1 SGHVS, CDR2 FQNEAQ. Sequencing was performed on peripheral blood. The TCR sequence derives from a man aged 65 to 85 with active or convalescent COVID-19. This chain uses TRBV7-8 with TRBJ1-5; 8 positions agree with TRBD1. DNA of the CDR3: TGTGCCAGCAGCTTAGCTATGGGACAGGCACTTGGTCAGCCCCAGCATTTT. Protein: CASSLAMGQALGQPQHF.